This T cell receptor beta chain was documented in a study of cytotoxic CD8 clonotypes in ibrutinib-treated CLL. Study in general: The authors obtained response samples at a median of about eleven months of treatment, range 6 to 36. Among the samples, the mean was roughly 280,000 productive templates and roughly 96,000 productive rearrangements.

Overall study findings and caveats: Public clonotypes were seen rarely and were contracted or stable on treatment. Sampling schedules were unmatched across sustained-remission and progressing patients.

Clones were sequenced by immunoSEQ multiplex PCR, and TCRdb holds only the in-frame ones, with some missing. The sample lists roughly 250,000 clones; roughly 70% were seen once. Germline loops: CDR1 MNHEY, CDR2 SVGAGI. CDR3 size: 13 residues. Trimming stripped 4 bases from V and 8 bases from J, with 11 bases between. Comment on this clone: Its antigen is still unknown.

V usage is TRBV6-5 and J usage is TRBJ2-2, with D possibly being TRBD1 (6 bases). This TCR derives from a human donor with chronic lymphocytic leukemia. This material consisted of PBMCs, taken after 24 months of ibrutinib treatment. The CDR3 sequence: CASSLRQDGELFF. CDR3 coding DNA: TGTGCCAGCAGTTTGAGACAGGATGGGGAGCTGTTTTTT.